These T cell receptor beta chains were read from a single sample in a study of blood T cell repertoires in COVID-19. TCRdb's copy holds only in-frame clones and misses some; the assay was immunoSEQ multiplex PCR. Among 95,000 to 150,000 clones listed, around 76% were seen once. Sequenced input: peripheral blood. These receptors were obtained from a man in his fifties or sixties with acute or convalescent COVID-19. Each CDR3 is given with its conserved first and last residue. Fields, in order: CDR3 protein, CDR3 DNA, clone size, D gene, V gene, J gene. A D gene is named only where the DNA matches it firmly. A row's size may be missing; if present it is once, few, many or a size class.

CASSTQTGQWETQYF	TGTGCCAGTAGTACCCAAACGGGACAGTGGGAGACCCAGTACTTC	NA	TRBD1	TRBV19	TRBJ2-5
CASSPHRTGWYEQYF	TGTGCCAGTAGTCCCCACCGGACAGGGTGGTACGAGCAGTACTTC	NA	TRBD1	TRBV19	TRBJ2-7
CASSFPPGSGNTIYF	TGTGCCAGCAGCTTTCCCCCAGGGTCGGGAAACACCATATATTTT	NA	NA	TRBV11-2	TRBJ1-3
CACSLVTGGWETQYF	TGTGCCTGCAGCTTAGTGACCGGGGGGTGGGAGACCCAGTACTTC	NA	TRBD2	TRBV7-2	TRBJ2-5
CASSPDSTNEKLFF	TGCGCCAGCAGCCCGGACAGTACTAATGAAAAACTGTTTTTT	many	NA	TRBV5-1	TRBJ1-4
CASSPRRLGSNQPQHF	TGTGCCAGTAGTCCAAGAAGACTCGGAAGCAATCAGCCCCAGCATTTT	NA	NA	TRBV19	TRBJ1-5
CASSYTSGGDEQYF	TGCGCCAGCAGCTACACGAGTGGGGGCGACGAGCAGTACTTC	NA	NA	TRBV5-1	TRBJ2-7
CASSFIAGATGELFF	TGCGCCAGCAGCTTTATAGCGGGAGCCACCGGGGAGCTGTTTTTT	NA	TRBD2	TRBV5-1	TRBJ2-2
CASSLDSTYGYTF	TGTGCCAGCAGCTTGGACAGCACCTATGGCTACACCTTC	NA	NA	TRBV7-2	TRBJ1-2
CASSLFWGTSSNQPQHF	TGTGCCAGCAGCTTATTTTGGGGGACTTCTAGCAATCAGCCCCAGCATTTT	NA	NA	TRBV7-8	TRBJ1-5
CASSKLVGNEQFF	TGTGCCAGTAGTAAGCTAGTTGGGAATGAGCAGTTCTTC	few	NA	TRBV19	TRBJ2-1
CASSPAGGPNYGYTF	TGTGCCAGCAGCCCCGCCGGGGGGCCTAACTATGGCTACACCTTC	NA	NA	TRBV11-2	TRBJ1-2
CASSLASNSQQETQYF	TGTGCCAGCAGCTTAGCGTCAAACAGTCAACAAGAGACCCAGTACTTC	NA	NA	TRBV7-2	TRBJ2-5
CSVNIAERYGELFF	TGCAGCGTGAACATAGCGGAGAGGTATGGGGAGCTGTTTTTT	NA	NA	TRBV29-1	TRBJ2-2
CASSQLAGSYNEQFF	TGTGCCAGCAGCCAACTAGCGGGATCCTACAATGAGCAGTTCTTC	NA	TRBD2	TRBV3-1/TRBV3-2	TRBJ2-1
CAWSAGPWGGDQPQHF	TGTGCCTGGAGTGCCGGCCCTTGGGGGGGAGATCAGCCCCAGCATTTT	NA	NA	TRBV30	TRBJ1-5
CASSLQINYGYTF	TGTGCCAGCAGTTTACAGATTAACTATGGCTACACCTTC	NA	NA	TRBV27	TRBJ1-2
CASSLDPPGLYEQYF	TGTGCCAGCAGCTTAGATCCCCCGGGACTGTACGAGCAGTACTTC	few	NA	TRBV11-3	TRBJ2-7
CASSPLTSGKSEQFF	TGTGCCAGCTCACCACTGACTAGCGGGAAGAGTGAGCAGTTCTTC	NA	TRBD2	TRBV18	TRBJ2-1
CASSRGGPLHF	TGTGCCAGCAGCCGAGGTGGACCCCTCCACTTT	few	NA	TRBV3-1/TRBV3-2	TRBJ1-6